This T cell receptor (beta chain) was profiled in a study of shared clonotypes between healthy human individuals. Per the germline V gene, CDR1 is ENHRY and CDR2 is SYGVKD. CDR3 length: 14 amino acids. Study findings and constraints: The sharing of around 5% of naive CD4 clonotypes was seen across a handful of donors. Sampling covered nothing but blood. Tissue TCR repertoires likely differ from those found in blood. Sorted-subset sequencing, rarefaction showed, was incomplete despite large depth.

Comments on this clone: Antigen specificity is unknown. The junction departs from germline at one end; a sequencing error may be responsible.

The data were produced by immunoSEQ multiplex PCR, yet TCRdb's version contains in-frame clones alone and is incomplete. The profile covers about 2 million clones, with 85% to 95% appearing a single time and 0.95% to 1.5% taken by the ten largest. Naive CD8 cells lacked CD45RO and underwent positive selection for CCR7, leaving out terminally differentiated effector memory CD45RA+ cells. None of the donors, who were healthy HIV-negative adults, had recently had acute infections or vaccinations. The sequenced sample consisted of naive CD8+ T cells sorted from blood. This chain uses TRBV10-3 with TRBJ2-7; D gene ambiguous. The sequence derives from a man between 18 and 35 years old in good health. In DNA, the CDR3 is TGTGCCATCATTGAGGACGGCCTGAGAGGCGAGCAGTACTTC. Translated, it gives CAIIEDGLRGEQYF.